A single sample is the source of the 20 T cell receptor beta chains below, sequenced in a study of type 1 regulatory T cells. Antigen specificity for these receptors is unknown. TCRdb re-called the reads through MiXCR, storing one row per CDR3 protein. The repertoire holds tens of thousands of distinct CDR3 sequences, 55% to 65% seen once, with about 1.7% in the top ten. Sequencing input: cultured non-Tr1 T cells, either the whole culture or a sorted T cell fraction (not recorded which). All receptors come from a human donor in good health.

This clonotype was seen more than once but under ten times. The rearrangement joins TRBV5-1 to TRBJ1-2; the D is unclear. This CDR3 has 13 amino acids. V lost 4 bases and J lost 8, with 15 bases in between. Germline CDR1 is SGHRS and CDR2 is YFSETQ. CDR3 in amino acids: CASSTEGAGGYTF. The CDR3 DNA follows: TGCGCCAGCAGCACCGAGGGTGCGGGAGGCTACACCTTC.

This clonotype appeared a few times. The chain uses TRBV12-3 or TRBV12-4 and TRBJ2-3, with 12 bases that match TRBD2. The CDR3 consists of 17 residues. V dropped 5 bases and J dropped 4; count of bases not matched to a gene: 10. The CDR3 loop reads CASSRWTSGEGSDTQYF. The DNA of the CDR3 is TGTGCCAGCAGTCGTTGGACTAGCGGGGAAGGTTCAGATACGCAGTATTTT.

In its sample, this clonotype was seen a few times. The chain combines TRBV2 with TRBJ1-5; 7 nucleotides line up with TRBD1. The V gene end was trimmed by 5 bases and the J gene end by 1 base; junction bases not matched to a gene: 8. The CDR3 covers 16 residues. The germline V gene has CDR1 SNHLY and CDR2 FYNNEI. CDR3 sequence: CASSSRQGGSNQPQHF. CDR3 sequence (DNA): TGTGCCAGCAGTTCCCGACAGGGTGGAAGCAATCAGCCCCAGCATTTT.

This chain connects TRBV5-4 to TRBJ2-1; 7 bases line up with TRBD2. J gave up 4 bases and V 4 bases, and 8 bases lay outside the gene matches. Germline V lookup: CDR1 SGHNT, CDR2 YYREEE (reference sequence). The CDR3 length is 15 residues. The CDR3 nucleotides read TGTGCCAGCAGCGGGAAGAAGCGGGAATACAATGAGCAGTTCTTC. It is translated as CASSGKKREYNEQFF. The whole variable domain, filled in from reference TRBV5-4 and TRBJ2-1, reads ETGVTQSPTHLIKTRGQQVTLRCSSQSGHNTVSWYQQALGQGPQFIFQYYREEENGRGNFPPRFSGLQFPNYSSELNVNALELDDSALYLCASSGKKREYNEQFFGPGTRLTVL.

The V and J genes are TRBV11-2 and TRBJ2-3; no clear D. The CDR3 runs to 11 residues. The V end was cut by 5 bases, the J end by 4 bases, with 4 bases between. Germline V gene sequence: CDR1 SGHAT, CDR2 FQNNGV. This CDR3 is CASSPADTQYF. DNA for the CDR3: TGTGCCAGCAGCCCGGCAGATACGCAGTATTTT.

V and J are TRBV19 and TRBJ2-2; 7 nucleotides agree with TRBD2. Germline V gene data show CDR1 as LNHDA and CDR2 as SQIVND (reference sequence). This CDR3 is 15 amino acids long. The ends lost 8 bases at V and 5 bases at J; junction bases unmatched: 11. CDR3 in DNA: TGTGCCAGTGGCATTACGGGGGGAGGGACCGGGGAGCTGTTTTTT. Translation: CASGITGGGTGELFF.

The chain joins TRBV10-3 to TRBJ1-5; D is perhaps TRBD1 (5 bases). CDR1 is ENHRY and CDR2 is SYGVKD in the germline V gene. V shed 0 bases and J shed 7 bases, with 10 bases lying between them. The CDR3 runs to 14 residues. The CDR3 is CAISESGGGQPQHF. For the CDR3, the DNA is TGTGCCATCAGTGAGTCGGGGGGAGGACAGCCCCAGCATTTT.

As for this clonotype: At one boundary the junction diverges from the germline segment, which might be a read error. The chain couples TRBV7-2 to TRBJ1-3; no clear D gene. CDR1 and CDR2 from the germline V gene are SGHTA and FQGNSA. The CDR3 has 15 residues. DNA for the CDR3: TGTGCCAGCAGCTTTGTGGTTAACTCTGGAAGCACCATATATTTT. Its protein is CASSFVVNSGSTIYF.

The sample holds one count of this clonotype. The V and J genes are TRBV18 and TRBJ2-7, with TRBD1 matching 8 bases. This CDR3 has 17 amino acids. Trimming took 3 bases from V and 1 from J; bases not matched to a gene: 11. CDR1 is KGHSH, CDR2 LQKENI, per germline. The chain's CDR3 is CASSPRQGQDQSYEQYF. CDR3 nucleotide sequence: TGTGCCAGCTCACCTCGACAGGGGCAAGACCAATCCTACGAGCAGTACTTC.

This clonotype was detected once. As DNA, the CDR3 is TGCAGTGCTAGAGATAAGGATGAGCAGTTCTTC. Translating gives CSARDKDEQFF. The rearrangement links TRBV20-1 to TRBJ2-1; D not certain. The CDR3 covers 11 residues. The germline V and J ends were trimmed by 0 bases and 8 bases, with 5 bases remaining between them. The germline CDR1 and CDR2 sequences are DFQATT and SNEGSKA (reference sequence).

This clonotype has just a few counts. The chain joins TRBV6-6 to TRBJ2-7; 8 bases match TRBD2. Per the germline V gene, CDR1 is MNHNY and CDR2 is SVGAGI (reference sequence). The CDR3 runs 14 residues. J was trimmed by 5 bases and V by 6 bases; bases with no gene match: 9. CDR3 DNA: TGTGCCAGCAGGGTCAGCGGGAGAGGGGACGAGCAGTACTTC. This sequence encodes CASRVSGRGDEQYF.

This rearrangement joins TRBV2 to TRBJ2-3; 8 nucleotides match TRBD2. The CDR3 spans 12 residues. Germline V gives CDR1 SNHLY, CDR2 FYNNEI. The V and J ends lost 9 bases and 6 bases, in that order; junction bases with no gene match: 5. The CDR3: CASQRESDTQYF. CDR3 nucleotide sequence: TGTGCCAGTCAGCGGGAGTCGGATACGCAGTATTTT.

This clonotype was recorded many times. The rearrangement joins TRBV20-1 to TRBJ2-1; 10 nucleotides agree with TRBD2. CDR3 length equals 15 residues. Per the germline V gene, CDR1 is DFQATT and CDR2 is SNEGSKA (reference sequence). The trim removed 5 bases at V and 4 bases at J, leaving 8 bases unmatched. The CDR3 DNA reads TGCAGTGCTCAGGATAGCGGGAGGCAGTACAATGAGCAGTTCTTC. Encoded protein: CSAQDSGRQYNEQFF.

This clonotype was counted only a few times. The chain is built from TRBV20-1 and TRBJ2-2; 9 bases map to TRBD1. Germline trimming cut 0 bases from V and 5 bases from J; bases unmatched to any gene: 4. The germline V gene encodes CDR1 DFQATT and CDR2 SNEGSKA (reference sequence). The CDR3 has 15 residues. CDR3 region: CSARDDRGDTGELFF. In nucleotides, the CDR3 is TGCAGTGCTAGAGATGACAGGGGGGATACCGGGGAGCTGTTTTTT.

The rearrangement links TRBV6-5 to TRBJ1-2; D gene uncertain. Germline lookup yields CDR1 MNHEY and CDR2 SVGAGI. The CDR3 spans 15 residues. V lost 6 bases and J lost 0, with 14 bases in between. The DNA of the CDR3 is TGTGCCAGCAGCAGTGGGCCGAAGACTAACTATGGCTACACCTTC. It translates to CASSSGPKTNYGYTF.

The rearrangement joins TRBV20-1 to TRBJ2-7; 11 bases map to TRBD2. The J segment lost 5 bases and the V segment lost 4 bases, leaving 10 bases of the junction unmatched. Per the germline V gene, CDR1 is DFQATT and CDR2 is SNEGSKA (reference sequence). CDR3 length equals 15 residues. In nucleotides, the CDR3 is TGCAGTGCTACCCCCCCTCTAGCGGGAGGTAACGAGCAGTACTTC. Translated, it gives CSATPPLAGGNEQYF.

The chain is built from TRBV25-1 and TRBJ2-3; 7 positions match TRBD1. V shed 0 bases and J 0 bases; nucleotides not matched to a gene: 3. The CDR3 covers 16 residues. Germline lookup yields CDR1 MGHDK and CDR2 SYGVNS. The CDR3 loop reads CASSEYKTGSTDTQYF. For the CDR3, the DNA is TGTGCCAGCAGTGAATATAAGACAGGGAGCACAGATACGCAGTATTTT.

The V call is TRBV27, the J call TRBJ1-2; a possible D gene is TRBD1 (5 bases). The CDR3 sequence is 18 residues long. Germline CDR1 MNHEY, CDR2 SMNVEV (reference sequence). V was shortened by 7 bases and J by 2 bases, with 26 bases between the two germline ends. CDR3 residues: CASTPSPGRVGVNYGYTF. Here the CDR3 DNA reads TGTGCCAGCACCCCCTCGCCCGGCAGGGTAGGAGTGAACTATGGCTACACCTTC.

This clonotype has just a few counts. The J gene is TRBJ2-7, the V gene TRBV4-3; perhaps D is TRBD1 or TRBD2 (5 bases each). The CDR3 length is 13 residues. The V gene lost 4 bases and the J gene lost 5 bases, with 12 bases spanning the gap. Germline-derived CDR1 and CDR2 are LGHNA and YSLEER. CDR3 nucleotides: TGCGCCAGCAGCCGAACGGGACCGGACGAGCAGTACTTC. Translating it yields CASSRTGPDEQYF.

This clonotype has more than one count but fewer than ten. The V gene is TRBV12-3 or TRBV12-4, the J gene TRBJ2-7; TRBD1 matches at 10 bases. The CDR3 has 15 amino acids. V shed 5 bases and J 1 base; nucleotides not matched to a gene: 5. CDR3 DNA: TGTGCCAGCAGTAGGGACAGGGGTGATTCCTACGAGCAGTACTTC. Protein sequence: CASSRDRGDSYEQYF.